Shown below are 4 T cell receptor beta chains from a single sample sequenced in a study of neoadjuvant anti-PD-1 for oral cavity cancer. The time point: after neoadjuvant nivolumab, at surgical resection. Here immunoSEQ multiplex PCR was the method, and the copy in TCRdb shows in-frame clones only, minus some. The top ten clones hold around 43% of a sample with approximately 16,000 clones, 40% of them seen once. This material consisted of tumor tissue, taken after nivolumab (anti-PD-1) treatment. Receptors originate from a person between 35 and 79 years old with oral cavity squamous cell carcinoma.

The chain links TRBV27 to TRBJ2-2, with D possibly being TRBD1 or TRBD2 (5 bases each). CDR1 is MNHEY, CDR2 SMNVEV, per germline (reference sequence). Trimming shortened V by 3 bases and J by 7 bases, and 12 bases separated the two germline ends. The CDR3 is 14 amino acids. CDR3 nucleotide sequence: TGTGCCAGCAGTTTCGAGGGGTATGGCGGGGAGCTGTTTTTT. This codes for CASSFEGYGGELFF.

CDR3 loop: CASRPGQLGYTF. The CDR3 DNA reads TGTGCCAGCAGGCCCGGACAGCTTGGCTACACCTTC. V usage is TRBV13 and J usage is TRBJ1-2, with a weak D call TRBD1 (6 bases). The CDR3 is 12 residues long. Per germline, CDR1 PRHDT and CDR2 FYEKMQ (reference sequence). Deletions cut 6 bases from V and 7 bases from J, with 12 bases between.

This clone turned up a few times. The chain recombines TRBV4-3 with TRBJ2-3, with D maybe TRBD2 (5 bases). The CDR3 contains 16 residues. Trimming shortened V by 0 bases and J by 4 bases, and 14 bases separated the two germline ends. Germline-derived CDR1 and CDR2 are LGHNA and YSLEER. The CDR3 here is CASSQEFGLPSDTQYF. DNA for the CDR3: TGCGCCAGCAGCCAAGAGTTCGGACTCCCCTCAGATACGCAGTATTTT.

This clone is medium-sized. The chain employs TRBV6-5 and TRBJ2-3, with 7 bases identical to TRBD2. Germline trimming cut 6 bases from V and 8 bases from J; bases unmatched to any gene: 11. The CDR3 spans 14 residues. Per germline, CDR1 MNHEY and CDR2 SVGAGI. The DNA of the CDR3 is TGTGCCAGCAGACCTCCCGGCGGGAGAAGTACGCAGTATTTT. It is translated as CASRPPGGRSTQYF.